A single sample gave rise to the 21 T cell receptor beta chains below, sequenced in a study of control samples from healthy donors and cancer patients. The table came from immunoSEQ multiplex PCR; TCRdb's copy has only in-frame clones and leaves some out. Of about 160,000 clones in the sample, approximately 90% are singletons; the top ten hold about 0.73%. The sample comprised blood. These receptors were taken from a young woman in good health.

The chain employs TRBV20-1 and TRBJ2-2, with TRBD1 as a possible D gene (5 bases). CDR3 size: 11 residues. CDR1 is DFQATT and CDR2 is SNEGSKA in the germline V gene (reference sequence). The V end was cut by 6 bases, the J end by 6 bases, with 8 bases between. This CDR3 reads CSAEGAGELFF. The CDR3 region has the DNA TGCAGTGCGGAAGGGGCCGGGGAGCTGTTTTTT.

The chain links TRBV20-1 to TRBJ1-4; D is possibly TRBD1 (6 bases). Germline CDR1 is DFQATT and CDR2 is SNEGSKA (reference sequence). There are 11 residues in the CDR3. The V end was cut by 5 bases, the J end by 6 bases, with 7 bases between. The CDR3 region has the DNA TGCAGTGCTGGACAGTATGAAAAACTGTTTTTT. Its protein is CSAGQYEKLFF.

This chain connects TRBV2 to TRBJ1-2; no clear D. The CDR3 sequence is 13 residues long. CDR1 is SNHLY, CDR2 FYNNEI, per germline. V was shortened by 5 bases and J by 3 bases, with 10 bases between the two germline ends. The DNA of the CDR3 is TGTGCCAGCAGTTTCTCGGAGGACTATGGCTACACCTTC. It translates to CASSFSEDYGYTF. The full variable domain, completed using reference TRBV2 and TRBJ1-2, is EPEVTQTPSHQVTQMGQEVILRCVPISNHLYFYWYRQILGQKVEFLVSFYNNEISEKSEIFDDQFSVERPDGSNFTLKIRSTKLEDSAMYFCASSFSEDYGYTFGSGTRLTVV.

The V gene is TRBV3-1 (or the pseudogene TRBV3-2), the J gene TRBJ2-5, with TRBD2 matching 11 bases. CDR1 is LGHDT, CDR2 YNNKEL, per germline (reference sequence). This CDR3 has 15 amino acids. The J segment lost 3 bases and the V segment lost 3 bases, leaving 3 bases of the junction unmatched. CDR3 loop: CASSHLAGGKETQYF. CDR3 in DNA: TGTGCCAGCAGCCACCTAGCGGGGGGTAAAGAGACCCAGTACTTC.

The chain joins TRBV6-4 to TRBJ2-2, with 10 bases that match TRBD1. This CDR3 region has 14 residues. Trimming removed 8 bases from V and 3 bases from J; junction bases left unmatched: 3. The V gene's germline CDR1 is MRHNA and CDR2 SNTAGT. The CDR3 region has the DNA TGTGCCAGCCGCGGGACAGGGGACACCGGGGAGCTGTTTTTT. Protein: CASRGTGDTGELFF.

The gene calls are TRBV4-2 and TRBJ1-1; D gene ambiguous. In germline, CDR1 is LGHNA, CDR2 YNFKEQ. CDR3 length: 13 residues. V dropped 0 bases and J dropped 10 bases, with 12 bases sitting between them. CDR3 in amino acids: CASSQERNPGAFF. In DNA form, the CDR3 reads TGTGCCAGCAGCCAAGAGAGAAACCCCGGAGCTTTCTTT.

The chain links TRBV4-2 to TRBJ2-7, with unresolved D. The CDR3 spans 13 residues. V was pared by 6 bases and J by 3 bases, with 12 bases between. Germline V gene lookup returns CDR1 LGHNA and CDR2 YNFKEQ. As DNA, the CDR3 is TGTGCCAGCAGTAGTAAAGTATTCTACGAGCAGTACTTC. It is translated as CASSSKVFYEQYF.

The gene calls are TRBV5-1 and TRBJ2-5; 12 bases fit TRBD1. The V gene's germline CDR1 is SGHRS and CDR2 YFSETQ. There are 16 residues in the CDR3. V was pared by 4 bases and J by 5 bases, with 9 bases of the junction left unmatched. CDR3 bases: TGCGCCAGCAGCCCGCCGGGACAGGGGGCGCTGGAGACCCAGTACTTC. This sequence encodes CASSPPGQGALETQYF.

The chain combines TRBV27 with TRBJ2-7; 12 nucleotides agree with TRBD2. J was trimmed by 1 base and V by 5 bases; bases with no gene match: 6. CDR1 is MNHEY and CDR2 is SMNVEV in the germline V gene (reference sequence). The CDR3 covers 16 residues. DNA of the CDR3: TGTGCCAGCAGTCCCTCGACTAGCGGGAGTTCCTACGAGCAGTACTTC. It codes for CASSPSTSGSSYEQYF.

V gene TRBV3-1 (or the pseudogene TRBV3-2) combines with J gene TRBJ2-1, with TRBD2 identical over 7 bases. This CDR3 has 15 residues. Germline assignment: CDR1 LGHDT and CDR2 YNNKEL (reference sequence). Germline trimming cut 4 bases from V and 8 bases from J; bases unmatched to any gene: 11. The CDR3 spells CASSPSGLSTDEQFF. CDR3 in DNA: TGTGCCAGCAGCCCCTCGGGACTAAGTACTGATGAGCAGTTCTTC.

The chain is built from TRBV7-9 and TRBJ1-2, with D unclear. CDR3 length: 12 amino acids. The germline V gene has CDR1 SEHNR and CDR2 FQNEAQ (reference sequence). V lost 5 bases to trimming and J lost 5 bases, with 9 bases between them. In DNA form, the CDR3 reads TGTGCCAGCAGCGACGAGTGGTATGGCTACACCTTC. Its translation is CASSDEWYGYTF.

This chain uses TRBV30 with TRBJ1-5, with D perhaps TRBD1 (6 bases). In germline, CDR1 is GTSNPN, CDR2 SVGIG (reference sequence). The CDR3 is 13 amino acids. V was clipped by 3 bases and J by 1 base, with 7 bases between them. The CDR3 here is CAWRQGSNQPQHF. For the CDR3, the DNA is TGTGCCTGGAGGCAGGGGAGCAATCAGCCCCAGCATTTT. The whole variable domain, filled in from reference TRBV30 and TRBJ1-5, reads SQTIHQWPATLVQPVGSPLSLECTVEGTSNPNLYWYRQAAGRGLQLLFYSVGIGQISSEVPQNLSASRPQDRQFILSSKKLLLSDSGFYLCAWRQGSNQPQHFGDGTRLSIL.

The chain combines TRBV5-1 with TRBJ2-7; D is ambiguous. The CDR3 consists of 14 residues. Germline V gene sequence: CDR1 SGHRS, CDR2 YFSETQ. Trimming stripped 1 base from V and 2 bases from J, with 10 bases between. The CDR3 loop is CASSLLTGPYEQYF. The CDR3 coding sequence is TGCGCCAGCAGCTTGTTGACCGGGCCCTACGAGCAGTACTTC.

This clone was observed once. V usage is TRBV4-2 and J usage is TRBJ1-5; 8 nucleotides agree with TRBD1. Unmatched junction bases numbered 10, after V lost 2 bases and J lost 7 bases. The CDR3 is 16 amino acids. Looked up from germline, CDR1 is LGHNA and CDR2 is YNFKEQ. Here the CDR3 DNA reads TGTGCCAGCAGCCAAACGGAGACAGGGGATAGGCAGCCCCAGCATTTT. Amino acid sequence: CASSQTETGDRQPQHF.

The chain couples TRBV7-3 to TRBJ2-1; the D gene is possibly TRBD2 (5 bases). The CDR3 is made up of 17 amino acids. Germline V gene sequence: CDR1 SGHTA, CDR2 FQGTGA. The V end was cut by 2 bases, the J end by 0 bases, with 14 bases between. The CDR3, as DNA: TGTGCCAGCAGCTTATTAGGAGGCGGTAGCTCCTACAATGAGCAGTTCTTC. Translated, it gives CASSLLGGGSSYNEQFF. The variable domain in full, completed from reference TRBV7-3 and TRBJ2-1, reads GAGVSQTPSNKVTEKGKYVELRCDPISGHTALYWYRQSLGQGPEFLIYFQGTGAADDSGLPNDRFFAVRPEGSVSTLKIQRTERGDSAVYLCASSLLGGGSSYNEQFFGPGTRLTVL.

The chain uses TRBV6-5 and TRBJ1-2, with D tentatively TRBD1 (6 bases). This CDR3 has 15 residues. V gave up 2 bases and J gave up 4 bases, with 14 bases separating them. Germline-derived CDR1 and CDR2 are MNHEY and SVGAGI. The CDR3 DNA reads as TGTGCCAGCAGTTACGATCCGAGGGGGGTCTATGGCTACACCTTC. Protein: CASSYDPRGVYGYTF.

The chain uses TRBV28 and TRBJ2-4, with TRBD2 matching over 13 bases. CDR3 length: 19 amino acids. Germline CDR1 reads MDHEN; CDR2 reads SYDVKM. With 6 bases clipped from V and 3 bases from J, the junction kept 14 bases outside the gene matches. The CDR3 sequence: CASSRGLAGPPEVKNIQYF. The CDR3 DNA reads TGTGCCAGCAGCAGGGGACTAGCGGGACCACCTGAAGTCAAAAACATTCAGTACTTC.

This clone was observed once. This chain links TRBV9 with TRBJ1-3; D is undetermined. Germline CDR1 SGDLS, CDR2 YYNGEE. CDR3 size: 14 residues. Trimming shortened V by 0 bases and J by 0 bases, and 4 bases separated the two germline ends. In DNA form, the CDR3 reads TGTGCCAGCAGCGTAGAACCCTCTGGAAACACCATATATTTT. Its translation is CASSVEPSGNTIYF.

The chain recombines TRBV24-1 with TRBJ2-3; TRBD2 matches at 9 bases. Looked up from germline, CDR1 is KGHDR and CDR2 is SFDVKD. V lost 1 base, J lost 6 bases, and 13 bases stayed unmatched. The CDR3 totals 18 residues. CDR3 in amino acids: CATSDFRMREGRGDTQYF. CDR3 sequence (DNA): TGTGCCACCAGTGATTTTAGGATGCGGGAGGGCCGTGGGGATACGCAGTATTTT.

In this sample, this clone turned up once. This chain joins TRBV19 and TRBJ2-3; 10 bases match TRBD2. V gave up 5 bases and J gave up 6 bases; unmatched junction bases: 5. The CDR3 covers 14 residues. Germline V CDR1 and CDR2: LNHDA, SQIVND (reference sequence). CDR3 amino acids: CASSLAGVTDTQYF. DNA for the CDR3: TGTGCCAGTAGTCTAGCGGGAGTTACCGATACGCAGTATTTT.

The chain has TRBV27 and TRBJ2-7, with TRBD1 as a possible D gene (6 bases). The CDR3 extends over 18 amino acids. The germline V and J ends were trimmed by 5 bases and 3 bases, with 26 bases remaining between them. Germline V gene lookup returns CDR1 MNHEY and CDR2 SMNVEV (reference sequence). For the CDR3, the DNA is TGTGCCAGCAGTCTACATGGTGGGGGCGGATGGATCAACTACGAGCAGTACTTC. It encodes CASSLHGGGGWINYEQYF.